The 14 T cell receptor beta chains reported below all come from one sample, sequenced in a study of blood T cell repertoires in COVID-19. Sequencing was performed with immunoSEQ multiplex PCR; in TCRdb, only in-frame clones are kept and a portion is missing. Of some 180,000 clones in the sample, about 80% were seen once. Sample: peripheral blood. These receptor sequences come from a man aged 60 to 75 with acute or convalescent COVID-19.

The chain employs TRBV6-5 and TRBJ1-2; D unresolved. The CDR3 totals 14 residues. Trimming shortened V by 3 bases and J by 6 bases, and 14 bases separated the two germline ends. Germline-derived CDR1 and CDR2 are MNHEY and SVGAGI. The CDR3 DNA follows: TGTGCCAGCAGTTATATCCCTGGGAGCCATGGCTACACCTTC. Amino acids: CASSYIPGSHGYTF.

This clone was picked up a small number of times. This rearrangement joins TRBV9 to TRBJ2-2; tentative D call: TRBD2 (5 bases). Trimming shortened V by 4 bases and J by 6 bases, and 16 bases separated the two germline ends. The CDR3 extends over 15 amino acids. Germline CDR1 and CDR2: SGDLS and YYNGEE. The CDR3 sequence: CASSITPGVAGELFF. For the CDR3, the DNA is TGTGCCAGCAGCATAACCCCCGGGGTTGCCGGGGAGCTGTTTTTT. Filled out from reference TRBV9 and TRBJ2-2, the complete variable domain reads DSGVTQTPKHLITATGQRVTLRCSPRSGDLSVYWYQQSLDQGLQFLIQYYNGEERAKGNILERFSAQQFPDLHSELNLSSLELGDSALYFCASSITPGVAGELFFGEGSRLTVL.

V and J are TRBV15 and TRBJ1-4; D remains unclear. Germline CDR1 and CDR2: LNHNV and YYDKDF (reference sequence). This CDR3 region has 13 residues. V dropped 8 bases and J dropped 3 bases, with 10 bases sitting between them. The CDR3 protein is CATDAGPNEKLFF. The CDR3 DNA follows: TGTGCCACCGACGCGGGCCCTAATGAAAAACTGTTTTTT.

The chain recombines TRBV3-1 (or the pseudogene TRBV3-2) with TRBJ2-2; tentatively, D is TRBD1 (6 bases). The CDR3 runs to 14 residues. CDR1 is LGHDT and CDR2 is YNNKEL in the germline V gene (reference sequence). Trimming took 1 base from V and 7 from J, leaving 10 bases between them. The CDR3 region is CASSQVGADGELFF. CDR3 nucleotides: TGTGCCAGCAGCCAAGTGGGGGCCGACGGGGAGCTGTTTTTT.

This chain uses TRBV20-1 with TRBJ2-1; D remains unclear. CDR3 length: 10 residues. From germline, CDR1 is DFQATT and CDR2 SNEGSKA (reference sequence). Trimming left V 5 bases short and J 6 bases short, with 5 bases between. CDR3 in amino acids: CSAYSNEQFF. In DNA, the CDR3 is TGCAGTGCTTACAGCAATGAGCAGTTCTTC.

CDR3 sequence (DNA): TGTGCCAGCAGCTCCCAGGATGGTGGTACTGAAGCTTTCTTT. Translated: CASSSQDGGTEAFF. V is TRBV7-9 and J is TRBJ1-1; D not resolved. The germline gives CDR1 SEHNR, CDR2 FQNEAQ (reference sequence). The length of the CDR3 is 14 residues. V was clipped by 4 bases and J by 5 bases, with 14 bases between them.

This clone was seen once. This chain connects TRBV28 to TRBJ1-5; 7 bases are shared with TRBD1. CDR1 MDHEN and CDR2 SYDVKM come from the germline V gene. This CDR3 has 15 amino acids. The trim removed 3 bases at V and 3 bases at J, leaving 5 bases unmatched. CDR3 DNA sequence: TGTGCCAGCAGTTTGGAACAGGGGATCAATCAGCCCCAGCATTTT. Its translation: CASSLEQGINQPQHF.

The chain is built from TRBV6-5 and TRBJ1-2, with 7 bases aligning to TRBD1. This CDR3 is 13 amino acids long. The J segment lost 4 bases and the V segment lost 6 bases, leaving 5 bases of the junction unmatched. Germline CDR1 and CDR2: MNHEY and SVGAGI. This CDR3 reads CASRAGTAYGYTF. The CDR3 DNA sequence: TGTGCCAGCAGGGCCGGGACAGCCTATGGCTACACCTTC.

As regards this clone: The sample holds other DNA sequences that translate to the same CDR3. This chain uses TRBV2 with TRBJ1-3; TRBD1 matches at 9 bases. The junction had 0 bases not matched to a gene; V was cut back by 4 bases and J by 2 bases. The CDR3 runs to 14 residues. CDR1 and CDR2 from the germline V gene are SNHLY and FYNNEI. The CDR3 DNA sequence: TGTGCCAGCAGTGGACAGGGGGCTGGAAACACCATATATTTT. Protein: CASSGQGAGNTIYF.

The chain links TRBV7-2 to TRBJ2-2; 7 positions agree with TRBD2. The trim removed 6 bases at V and 6 bases at J, leaving 7 bases unmatched. Germline loops: CDR1 SGHTA, CDR2 FQGNSA. The CDR3 runs to 14 residues. The chain's CDR3 is CASRERGGPGELFF. CDR3 DNA: TGTGCCAGCAGAGAGCGGGGAGGCCCCGGGGAGCTGTTTTTT.

The genes are TRBV2 and TRBJ2-1; 10 bases fit TRBD2. CDR1 SNHLY and CDR2 FYNNEI come from the germline V gene. With V trimmed by 6 bases and J by 0 bases, 5 bases remained unmatched. The CDR3 runs to 16 residues. The CDR3 here is CASRGASGGSYNEQFF. The CDR3 DNA reads TGTGCCAGCAGGGGGGCTAGCGGGGGCTCCTACAATGAGCAGTTCTTC.

The J gene is TRBJ1-2, the V gene TRBV6-1, with TRBD1 matching over 7 bases. Germline lookup yields CDR1 MNHNS and CDR2 SASEGT. Trimming took 1 base from V and 8 from J; bases not matched to a gene: 7. The CDR3 is 14 residues long. CDR3 sequence: CASSEGTGARGYTF. CDR3 bases: TGTGCCAGCAGTGAAGGTACAGGGGCTCGGGGCTACACCTTC.

In DNA form, the CDR3 reads TGTGCCAGCAGCTTACCGACTAGCGGGCCTAAAACCTACAATGAGCAGTTCTTC. Translating gives CASSLPTSGPKTYNEQFF. This chain uses TRBV7-9 with TRBJ2-1; 10 bases align to TRBD2. Germline V gene sequence: CDR1 SEHNR, CDR2 FQNEAQ (reference sequence). V trimming: 2 bases; J trimming: 2 bases; junction bases outside the gene matches: 9. The CDR3 length is 18 residues. Based on the CDR3 plus reference TRBV7-9 and TRBJ2-1, the full variable domain is DTGVSQNPRHKITKRGQNVTFRCDPISEHNRLYWYRQTLGQGPEFLTYFQNEAQLEKSRLLSDRFSAERPKGSFSTLEIQRTEQGDSAMYLCASSLPTSGPKTYNEQFFGPGTRLTVL.

V gene TRBV6-6 combines with J gene TRBJ1-5; the D gene is possibly TRBD1 (6 bases). The germline V gene has CDR1 MNHNY and CDR2 SVGAGI (reference sequence). CDR3 length equals 16 residues. V lost 5 bases and J 0 bases, leaving 14 bases between the germline ends. CDR3 sequence (DNA): TGTGCCAGCAGTAAAACACAGGGCTATAGCAATCAGCCCCAGCATTTT. This encodes CASSKTQGYSNQPQHF.